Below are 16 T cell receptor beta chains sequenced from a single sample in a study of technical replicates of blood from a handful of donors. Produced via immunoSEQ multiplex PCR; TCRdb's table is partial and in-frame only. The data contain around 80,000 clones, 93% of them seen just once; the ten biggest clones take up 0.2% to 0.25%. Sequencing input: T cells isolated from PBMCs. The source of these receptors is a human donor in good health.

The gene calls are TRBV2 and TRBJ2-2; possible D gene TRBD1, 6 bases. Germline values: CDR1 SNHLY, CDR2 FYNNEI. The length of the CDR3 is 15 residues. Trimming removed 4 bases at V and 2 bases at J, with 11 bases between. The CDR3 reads CASSVDRYNTGELFF. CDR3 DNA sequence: TGTGCCAGCAGTGTGGACAGATACAACACCGGGGAGCTGTTTTTT.

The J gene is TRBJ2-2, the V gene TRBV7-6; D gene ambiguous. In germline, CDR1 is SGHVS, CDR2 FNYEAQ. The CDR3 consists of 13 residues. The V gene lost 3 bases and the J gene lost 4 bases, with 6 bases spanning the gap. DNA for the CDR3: TGTGCCAGCAGCTTTGCGCGCACCGGGGAGCTGTTTTTT. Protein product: CASSFARTGELFF.

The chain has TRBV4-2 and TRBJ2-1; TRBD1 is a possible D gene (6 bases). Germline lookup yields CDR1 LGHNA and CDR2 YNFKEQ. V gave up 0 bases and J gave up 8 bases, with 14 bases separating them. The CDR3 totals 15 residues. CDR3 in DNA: TGTGCCAGCAGCCAAGACTGGCCCAGGGGCGATGAGCAGTTCTTC. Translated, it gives CASSQDWPRGDEQFF.

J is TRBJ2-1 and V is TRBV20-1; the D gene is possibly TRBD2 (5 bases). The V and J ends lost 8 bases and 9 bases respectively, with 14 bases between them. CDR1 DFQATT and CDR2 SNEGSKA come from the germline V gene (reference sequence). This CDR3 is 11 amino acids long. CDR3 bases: TGCAGTTCTCCTCTAGGGAGTGAGCAGTTCTTC. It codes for CSSPLGSEQFF.

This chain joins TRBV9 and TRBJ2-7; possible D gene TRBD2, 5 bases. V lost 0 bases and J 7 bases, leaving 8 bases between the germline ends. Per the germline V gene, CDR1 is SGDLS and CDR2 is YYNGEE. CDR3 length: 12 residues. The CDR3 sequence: CASSVDSGEQYF. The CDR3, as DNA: TGTGCCAGCAGCGTAGATTCGGGGGAGCAGTACTTC.

CDR3 DNA: TGTGCCAGCAGCGAAGGGGGAACAACCTACGAGCAGTACTTC. Residues: CASSEGGTTYEQYF. The chain couples TRBV27 to TRBJ2-7; the D gene is possibly TRBD1 (6 bases). With 6 bases removed from V and 2 bases from J, the gap between germline ends came to 14 bases. The length of the CDR3 is 14 residues. Germline-derived CDR1 and CDR2 are MNHEY and SMNVEV (reference sequence).

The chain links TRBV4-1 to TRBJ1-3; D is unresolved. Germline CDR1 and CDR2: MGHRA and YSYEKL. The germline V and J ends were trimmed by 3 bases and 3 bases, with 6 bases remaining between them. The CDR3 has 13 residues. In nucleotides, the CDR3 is TGCGCCAGCAGCCATGGACTTGGAAACACCATATATTTT. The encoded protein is CASSHGLGNTIYF.

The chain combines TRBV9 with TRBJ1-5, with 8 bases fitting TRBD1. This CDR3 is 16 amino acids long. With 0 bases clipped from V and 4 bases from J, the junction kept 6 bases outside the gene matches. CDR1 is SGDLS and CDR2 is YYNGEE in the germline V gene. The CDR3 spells CASSVGGQAPNQPQHF. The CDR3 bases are TGTGCCAGCAGCGTAGGGGGACAGGCACCTAATCAGCCCCAGCATTTT.

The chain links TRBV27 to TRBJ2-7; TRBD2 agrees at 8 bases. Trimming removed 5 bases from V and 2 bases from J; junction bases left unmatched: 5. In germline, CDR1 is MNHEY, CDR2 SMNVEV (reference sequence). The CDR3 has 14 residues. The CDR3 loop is CASSEPGGAYEQYF. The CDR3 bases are TGTGCCAGCAGTGAACCGGGGGGGGCCTACGAGCAGTACTTC.

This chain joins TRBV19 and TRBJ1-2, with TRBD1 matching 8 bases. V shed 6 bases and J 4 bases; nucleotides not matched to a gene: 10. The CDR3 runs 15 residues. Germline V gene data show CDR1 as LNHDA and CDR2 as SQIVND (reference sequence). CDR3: CASRAKWTGSYGYTF. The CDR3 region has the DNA TGTGCCAGTAGGGCGAAATGGACAGGGAGCTATGGCTACACCTTC.

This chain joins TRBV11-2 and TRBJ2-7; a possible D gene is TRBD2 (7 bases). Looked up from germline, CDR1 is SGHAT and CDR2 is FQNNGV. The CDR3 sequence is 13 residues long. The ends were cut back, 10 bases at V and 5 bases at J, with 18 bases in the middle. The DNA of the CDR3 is TGTGCCACCGGGGGCGGGAGTTTCCACGAGCAGTACTTC. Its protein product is CATGGGSFHEQYF.

In nucleotides, the CDR3 is TGTGCCAGCAGTCGAGATACCTACGAGCAGTACTTC. The encoded protein is CASSRDTYEQYF. The rearrangement uses TRBV6-6 and TRBJ2-7; D is ambiguous. CDR1 and CDR2 from the germline V gene are MNHNY and SVGAGI (reference sequence). This CDR3 is 12 amino acids long. The V and J ends lost 5 bases and 2 bases respectively, with 7 bases between them.

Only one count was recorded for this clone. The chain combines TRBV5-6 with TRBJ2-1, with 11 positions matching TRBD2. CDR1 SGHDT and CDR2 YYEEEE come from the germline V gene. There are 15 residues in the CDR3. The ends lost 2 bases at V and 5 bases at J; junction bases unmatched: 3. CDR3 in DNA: TGTGCCAGCAGCTTCCTAGCGGGGGGTCACAATGAGCAGTTCTTC. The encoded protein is CASSFLAGGHNEQFF.

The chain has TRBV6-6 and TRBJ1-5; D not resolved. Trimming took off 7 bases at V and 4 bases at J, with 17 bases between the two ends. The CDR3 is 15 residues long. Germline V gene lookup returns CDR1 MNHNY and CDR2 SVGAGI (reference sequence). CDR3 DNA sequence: TGTGCCAGCACCCCGACACCGGCCTTAAATCAGCCCCAGCATTTT. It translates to CASTPTPALNQPQHF.

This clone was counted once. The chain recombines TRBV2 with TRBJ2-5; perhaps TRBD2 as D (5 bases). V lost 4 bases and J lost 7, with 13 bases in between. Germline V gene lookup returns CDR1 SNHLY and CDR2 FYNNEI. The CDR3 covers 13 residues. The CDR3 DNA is TGTGCCAGCAGTGGGGGAGCCGTTCCGACCCAGTACTTC. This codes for CASSGGAVPTQYF.

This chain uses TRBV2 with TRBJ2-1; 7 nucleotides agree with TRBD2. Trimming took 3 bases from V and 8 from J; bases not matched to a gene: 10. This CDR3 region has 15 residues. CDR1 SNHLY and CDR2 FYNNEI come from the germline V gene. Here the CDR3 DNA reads TGTGCCAGCAGTGATCCGCGGGAGATCATCCATGAGCAGTTCTTC. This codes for CASSDPREIIHEQFF.